This T cell receptor beta chain was retrieved from a study of blood T cells in healthy people across ages. The CDR3 has 15 residues. V lost 1 base and J 2 bases, leaving 11 bases between the germline ends. The germline V gene encodes CDR1 LGHDT and CDR2 YNNKEL (reference sequence). A second PCR of about 7 to 11 cycles used a sample-barcoded 5' primer and a J-beta primer mix. Using its own MiXCR run on the 5' RACE reads, TCRdb lists one record per CDR3 protein. The sample has 380,000 or so distinct CDR3 sequences; approximately 51% are singletons. The sequence was collected from a man in his sixties in good health. The sample consisted of blood. The chain recombines TRBV3-1 with TRBJ2-5; a weak D match, TRBD1 (6 bases). CDR3 nucleotide sequence: TGTGCCAGCAGCCAAGCGCGGCAGGGGCAAGAGACCCAGTACTTC. Its translation: CASSQARQGQETQYF.